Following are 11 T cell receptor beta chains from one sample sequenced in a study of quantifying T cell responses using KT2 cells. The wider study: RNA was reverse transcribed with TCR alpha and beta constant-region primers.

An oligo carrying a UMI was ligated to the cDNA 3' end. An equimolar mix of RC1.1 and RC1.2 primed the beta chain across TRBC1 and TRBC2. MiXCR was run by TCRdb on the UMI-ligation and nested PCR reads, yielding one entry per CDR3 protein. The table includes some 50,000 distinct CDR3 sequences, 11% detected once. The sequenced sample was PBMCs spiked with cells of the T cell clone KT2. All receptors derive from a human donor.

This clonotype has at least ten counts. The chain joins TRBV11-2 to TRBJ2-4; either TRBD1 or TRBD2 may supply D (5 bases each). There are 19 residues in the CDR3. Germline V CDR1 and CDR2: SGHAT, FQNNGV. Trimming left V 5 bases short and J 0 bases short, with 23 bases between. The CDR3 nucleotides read TGTGCCAGCAGCCTCACGACTGGCCCGGGACCTCTAGCCAAAAACATTCAGTACTTC. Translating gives CASSLTTGPGPLAKNIQYF.

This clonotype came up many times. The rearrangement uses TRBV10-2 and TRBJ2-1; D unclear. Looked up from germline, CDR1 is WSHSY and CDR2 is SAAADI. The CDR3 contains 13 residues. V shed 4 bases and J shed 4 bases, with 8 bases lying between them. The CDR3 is CASSVGPYNEQFF. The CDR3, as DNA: TGCGCCAGCAGTGTAGGCCCTTACAATGAGCAGTTCTTC.

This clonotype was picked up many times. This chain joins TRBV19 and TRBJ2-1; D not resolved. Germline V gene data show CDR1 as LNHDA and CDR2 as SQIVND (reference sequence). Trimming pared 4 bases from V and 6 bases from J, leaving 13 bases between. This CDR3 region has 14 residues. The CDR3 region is CASSTSRTINEQFF. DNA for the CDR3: TGTGCCAGTAGTACGAGTAGAACTATCAATGAGCAGTTCTTC.

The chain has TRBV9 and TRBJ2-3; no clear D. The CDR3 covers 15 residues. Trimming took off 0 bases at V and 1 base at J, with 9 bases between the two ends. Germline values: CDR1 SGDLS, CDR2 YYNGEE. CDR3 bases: TGTGCCAGCAGCGTAGTGCCGGGCCGCACAGATACGCAGTATTTT. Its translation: CASSVVPGRTDTQYF.

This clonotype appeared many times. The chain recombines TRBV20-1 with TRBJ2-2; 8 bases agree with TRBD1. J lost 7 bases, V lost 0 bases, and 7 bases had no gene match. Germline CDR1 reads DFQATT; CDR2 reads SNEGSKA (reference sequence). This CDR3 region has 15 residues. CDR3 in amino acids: CSARDYRGTVGELFF. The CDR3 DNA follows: TGCAGTGCTAGAGACTACAGGGGGACGGTCGGGGAGCTGTTTTTT.

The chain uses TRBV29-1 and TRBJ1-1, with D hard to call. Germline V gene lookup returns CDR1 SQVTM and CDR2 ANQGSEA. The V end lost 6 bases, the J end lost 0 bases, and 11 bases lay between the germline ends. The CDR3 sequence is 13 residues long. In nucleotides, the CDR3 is TGCAGCGTACAGAGGAGGATGAACACTGAAGCTTTCTTT. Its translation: CSVQRRMNTEAFF.

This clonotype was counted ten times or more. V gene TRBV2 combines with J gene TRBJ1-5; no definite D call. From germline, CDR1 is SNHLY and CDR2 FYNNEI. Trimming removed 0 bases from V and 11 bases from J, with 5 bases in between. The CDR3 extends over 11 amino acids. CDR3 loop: CASSEAISQHF. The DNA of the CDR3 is TGTGCCAGCAGTGAAGCCATCTCCCAGCATTTT.

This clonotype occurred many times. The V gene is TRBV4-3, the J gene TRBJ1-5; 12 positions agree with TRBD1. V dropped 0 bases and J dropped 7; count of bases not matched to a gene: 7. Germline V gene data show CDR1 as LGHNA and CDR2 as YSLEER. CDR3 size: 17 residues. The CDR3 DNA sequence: TGCGCCAGCAGCCAAGAAGGGACAGGGGGCAGCTGGCAGCCCCAGCATTTT. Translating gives CASSQEGTGGSWQPQHF.

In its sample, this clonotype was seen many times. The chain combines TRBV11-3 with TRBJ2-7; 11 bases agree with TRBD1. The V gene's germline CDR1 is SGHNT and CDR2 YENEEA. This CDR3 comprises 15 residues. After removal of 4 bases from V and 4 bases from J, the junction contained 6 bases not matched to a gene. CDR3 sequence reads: CASSSLGTGGYEQYF. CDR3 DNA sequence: TGTGCCAGCAGCTCTCTGGGGACAGGGGGGTACGAGCAGTACTTC.

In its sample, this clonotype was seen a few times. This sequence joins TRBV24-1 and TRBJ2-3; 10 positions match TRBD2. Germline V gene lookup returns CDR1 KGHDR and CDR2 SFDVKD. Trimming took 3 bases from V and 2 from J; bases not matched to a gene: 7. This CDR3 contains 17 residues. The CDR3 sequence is CATSDTSSGRSTDTQYF. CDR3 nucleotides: TGTGCCACCAGTGATACCTCTAGCGGGAGATCCACAGATACGCAGTATTTT.

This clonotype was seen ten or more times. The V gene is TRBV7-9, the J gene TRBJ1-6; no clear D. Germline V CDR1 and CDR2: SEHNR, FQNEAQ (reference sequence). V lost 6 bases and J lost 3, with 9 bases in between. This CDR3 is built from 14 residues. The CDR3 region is CASSPNDYNSPLHF. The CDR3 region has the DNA TGTGCCAGCAGTCCTAATGACTATAATTCACCCCTCCACTTT.